One and the same sample provided the 14 T cell receptor beta chains below, sequenced in a study of regulatory T cells in long-lasting Graves disease. Investigators prepared the TCR beta libraries by applying iRepertoire HTBI primers and Arm-PCR of CDR3 regions. TCRdb ran MiXCR on the multiplex PCR reads and lists one entry per CDR3 protein. The table records about 620,000 distinct CDR3 sequences, around 15% of them present only once. The time point is: newly diagnosed GD, antithyroid drugs for less than 3 months. From RNA extracted from PBMCs, the TCR library was made. This sample was also put to use in a study of T cells in Graves' hyperthyroidism and ophthalmopathy.

Source: peripheral blood mononuclear cells (PBMCs), taken at new diagnosis, from a patient treated with antithyroid drugs. All receptors come from a woman younger than 45 with Graves disease.

This chain connects TRBV7-2 to TRBJ1-5; D gene unclear. The germline V gene has CDR1 SGHTA and CDR2 FQGNSA. V shed 1 base and J shed 5 bases, with 12 bases lying between them. CDR3 length: 15 residues. For the CDR3, the DNA is TGTGCCAGCAGCTTAGTGTTTAGTGGGTATCAGCCCCAGCATTTT. It is translated as CASSLVFSGYQPQHF.

V usage is TRBV6-1 and J usage is TRBJ1-2; D not certain. Looked up from germline, CDR1 is MNHNS and CDR2 is SASEGT. This CDR3 is 13 amino acids long. V gave up 6 bases and J gave up 7 bases, with 15 bases separating them. In DNA form, the CDR3 reads TGTGCCAGCAGAGAGACCGCTTTGGTTGGCTACACCTTC. This gives the protein CASRETALVGYTF.

At least ten counts were recorded for this clonotype. This chain uses TRBV2 with TRBJ1-2; no clear D. Trimming took off 3 bases at V and 7 bases at J, with 15 bases between the two ends. This CDR3 comprises 14 residues. Germline V lookup: CDR1 SNHLY, CDR2 FYNNEI. CDR3 coding DNA: TGTGCCAGCAGTGATTCTGTGGGGTTGGGTGGCTACACCTTC. The encoded protein is CASSDSVGLGGYTF.

Many counts were recorded for this clonotype. Sequence at one end of the junction differs from germline and may be a read error. The J gene is TRBJ2-5, the V gene TRBV5-1, with 9 nucleotides matching TRBD1. Germline-derived CDR1 and CDR2 are SGHRS and YFSETQ. There are 13 residues in the CDR3. This chain's CDR3 is CASNLDRGETQYF. The CDR3 bases are TGCGCCAGCAACTTGGACAGGGGCGAGACCCAGTACTTC. The variable domain in full, completed from reference TRBV5-1 and TRBJ2-5, reads KAGVTQTPRYLIKTRGQQVTLSCSPISGHRSVSWYQQTPGQGLQFLFEYFSETQRNKGNFPGRFSGRQFSNSRSEMNVSTLELGDSALYLCASNLDRGETQYFGPGTRLLVL.

The chain links TRBV5-6 to TRBJ1-4; weak D call: TRBD1 (5 bases). CDR1 is SGHDT, CDR2 YYEEEE, per germline. The CDR3 totals 16 residues. Trimming removed 3 bases at V and 2 bases at J, with 14 bases between. CDR3 residues: CASSSGLRVTNEKLFF. In DNA form, the CDR3 reads TGTGCCAGCAGCTCCGGACTCAGGGTCACTAATGAAAAACTGTTTTTT.

The rearrangement links TRBV27 to TRBJ2-3, with 9 positions matching TRBD2. CDR3 size: 17 residues. J was trimmed by 2 bases and V by 2 bases; bases with no gene match: 8. The germline V gene encodes CDR1 MNHEY and CDR2 SMNVEV (reference sequence). The chain's CDR3 is CASSLEWASGITDTQYF. The DNA of the CDR3 is TGTGCCAGCAGTTTAGAGTGGGCTAGCGGGATCACAGATACGCAGTATTTT.

This clonotype appeared many times. V is TRBV2 and J is TRBJ2-1; D is undetermined. The V and J ends lost 2 bases and 5 bases respectively, with 7 bases between them. CDR1 SNHLY and CDR2 FYNNEI come from the germline V gene. The CDR3 has 13 residues. The DNA for the CDR3 is TGTGCCAGCAGTGAAACGAGGAACAATGAGCAGTTCTTC. Amino acids: CASSETRNNEQFF.

This chain connects TRBV7-9 to TRBJ2-5; possibly TRBD1 or TRBD2 for D (5 bases each). Per germline, CDR1 SEHNR and CDR2 FQNEAQ (reference sequence). V lost 1 base and J lost 1, with 10 bases in between. The CDR3 extends over 15 amino acids. The CDR3 protein is CASSLGDHVQETQYF. The CDR3 coding sequence is TGTGCCAGCAGCTTAGGGGACCACGTCCAAGAGACCCAGTACTTC.

In this sample, this clonotype turned up many times. The chain joins TRBV6-1 to TRBJ2-5; the D call may be TRBD1 or TRBD2 (5 bases each). Germline V gene data show CDR1 as MNHNS and CDR2 as SASEGT. There are 12 residues in the CDR3. V was pared by 6 bases and J by 5 bases, with 10 bases between. CDR3 coding DNA: TGTGCCAGCAGAAGGGACCTGGAGACCCAGTACTTC. Amino acid sequence: CASRRDLETQYF.

This clonotype showed up many times. J is TRBJ2-1 and V is TRBV12-3 or TRBV12-4; possibly TRBD1 for D (5 bases). Trimming took off 1 base at V and 6 bases at J, with 7 bases between the two ends. CDR3 length equals 13 residues. CDR3 DNA sequence: TGTGCCAGCAGTTTAGTACAGGCCAATGAGCAGTTCTTC. Amino acids: CASSLVQANEQFF.

Only a few counts were recorded for this clonotype. The CDR3 region has the DNA TGTGCCAGCAGCTTGGGCGATAGACTCCAACGGGAGCCCCAGCATTTT. It codes for CASSLGDRLQREPQHF. The chain has TRBV5-5 and TRBJ1-5, with D uncertain. Trimming took off 0 bases at V and 8 bases at J, with 18 bases between the two ends. Germline values: CDR1 SGHKS, CDR2 YYEKEE (reference sequence). CDR3 size: 16 residues.

This clonotype appeared many times. The rearrangement uses TRBV6-1 and TRBJ2-3; D is uncertain. V was cut by 6 bases and J by 2 bases, with 3 bases left in between. Germline V gene lookup returns CDR1 MNHNS and CDR2 SASEGT. The length of the CDR3 is 11 residues. The CDR3: CASSHTDTQYF. In DNA, the CDR3 is TGTGCCAGCAGCCACACAGATACGCAGTATTTT.

This clonotype was detected many times. The CDR3 protein is CASSRLRTYEQYF. Written as DNA, the CDR3 is TGTGCCAGCAGCAGACTGCGAACCTACGAGCAGTACTTC. The genes are TRBV12-3 or TRBV12-4 and TRBJ2-7; D ambiguous. V was cut by 6 bases and J by 2 bases, with 11 bases left in between. The CDR3 is 13 residues long.

This clonotype was counted many times. The rearrangement uses TRBV6-5 and TRBJ1-2, with TRBD1 as a possible D gene (5 bases). Germline assignment: CDR1 MNHEY and CDR2 SVGAGI. The CDR3 loop spans 14 amino acids. Trimming took 2 bases from V and 7 from J, leaving 14 bases between them. The CDR3 DNA reads as TGTGCCAGCAGTTACCGTGGAGGGGTGGCTGGCTACACCTTC. It codes for CASSYRGGVAGYTF.